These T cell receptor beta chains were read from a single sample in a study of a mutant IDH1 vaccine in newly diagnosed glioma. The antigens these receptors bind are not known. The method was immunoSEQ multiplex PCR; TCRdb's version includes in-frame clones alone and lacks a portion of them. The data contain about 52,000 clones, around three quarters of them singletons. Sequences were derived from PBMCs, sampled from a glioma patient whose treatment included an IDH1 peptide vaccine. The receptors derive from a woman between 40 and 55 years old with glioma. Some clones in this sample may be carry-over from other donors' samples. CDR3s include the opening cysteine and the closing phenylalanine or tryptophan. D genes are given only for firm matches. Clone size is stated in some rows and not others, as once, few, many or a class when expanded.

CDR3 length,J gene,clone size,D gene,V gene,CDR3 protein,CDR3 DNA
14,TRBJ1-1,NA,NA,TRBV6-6,CASSYNEGSTEAFF,TGTGCCAGCAGTTACAATGAGGGAAGTACTGAAGCTTTCTTT
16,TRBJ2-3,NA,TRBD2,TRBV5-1,CASSSSSGSSTDTQYF,TGCGCCAGCAGCTCCTCTAGCGGTTCTAGCACAGATACGCAGTATTTT
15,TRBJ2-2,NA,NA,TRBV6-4,CASSDSGQNTGELFF,TGTGCCAGCAGTGACTCGGGACAAAACACCGGGGAGCTGTTTTTT
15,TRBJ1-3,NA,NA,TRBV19,CASSITHSAGNTIYF,TGTGCCAGTAGTATAACTCACAGTGCTGGAAACACCATATATTTT
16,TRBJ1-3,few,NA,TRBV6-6,CASSYSGQFSGNTIYF,TGTGCCAGCAGTTACTCTGGACAGTTCTCTGGAAACACCATATATTTT
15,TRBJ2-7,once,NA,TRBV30,CAWSAGQPGTYEQYF,TGTGCCTGGAGTGCTGGGCAACCGGGTACCTACGAGCAGTACTTC
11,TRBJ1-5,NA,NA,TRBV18,CASSPRQPQHF,TGTGCCAGCTCACCACGGCAGCCCCAGCATTTT
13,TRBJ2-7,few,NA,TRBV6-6,CASSFGEVGEQYF,TGTGCCAGCAGTTTCGGGGAAGTTGGGGAGCAGTACTTC
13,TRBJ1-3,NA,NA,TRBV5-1,CASSGGFGNTIYF,TGCGCCAGCAGCGGGGGATTCGGAAACACCATATATTTT
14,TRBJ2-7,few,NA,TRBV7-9,CASQLRDGPYEQYF,TGTGCCAGCCAGCTTAGGGACGGTCCCTACGAGCAGTACTTC
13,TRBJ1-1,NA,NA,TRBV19,CASSSGTYTEAFF,TGTGCCAGTAGTAGTGGGACTTACACTGAAGCTTTCTTT
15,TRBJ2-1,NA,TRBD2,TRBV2,CASSLTSGSGNEQFF,TGTGCCAGCAGCCTAACTAGCGGGAGTGGGAATGAGCAGTTCTTC
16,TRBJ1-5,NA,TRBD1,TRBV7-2,CASSLRQGGSNQPQHF,TGTGCCAGCAGCTTAAGACAGGGAGGTAGCAATCAGCCCCAGCATTTT
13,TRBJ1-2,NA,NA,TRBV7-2,CASSLPTSSGYTF,TGTGCCAGCAGCCTCCCGACCTCCTCAGGCTACACCTTC
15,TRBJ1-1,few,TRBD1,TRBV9,CASSVTGGMNTEAFF,TGTGCCAGCAGCGTAACAGGGGGAATGAACACTGAAGCTTTCTTT
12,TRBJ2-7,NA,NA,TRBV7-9,CASSLSNHEQYF,TGTGCCAGCAGCTTATCGAACCACGAGCAGTACTTC
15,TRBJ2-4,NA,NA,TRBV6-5,CASSSGGGAVDIQYF,TGTGCCAGCAGTTCGGGCGGGGGCGCGGTTGACATTCAGTACTTC
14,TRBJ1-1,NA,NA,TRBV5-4,CASSPGDIRTEAFF,TGTGCCAGCAGCCCGGGGGACATCCGCACTGAAGCTTTCTTT
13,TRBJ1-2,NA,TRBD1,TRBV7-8,CASSDQGVGGYTF,TGTGCCAGCAGTGACCAGGGGGTGGGTGGCTACACCTTC
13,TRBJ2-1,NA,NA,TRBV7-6,CASSLGSGYEQFF,TGTGCCAGCAGCTTGGGAAGCGGATATGAGCAGTTCTTC
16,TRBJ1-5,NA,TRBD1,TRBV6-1,CASSDRDRWSNQPQHF,TGTGCCAGCAGTGACCGGGACAGGTGGAGCAATCAGCCCCAGCATTTT
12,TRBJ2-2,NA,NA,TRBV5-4,CASSFGLGELFF,TGTGCCAGCAGCTTTGGGCTCGGGGAGCTGTTTTTT
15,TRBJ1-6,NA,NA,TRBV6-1,CASSVERQYNSPLHF,TGTGCCAGCAGCGTTGAAAGACAGTATAATTCACCCCTCCACTTT
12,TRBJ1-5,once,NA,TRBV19,CASTKDRQPQHF,TGTGCCAGTACGAAAGACAGGCAGCCCCAGCATTTT
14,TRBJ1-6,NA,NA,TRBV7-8,CASSVQGVQSPLHF,TGTGCCAGCAGCGTACAGGGAGTTCAATCACCCCTCCACTTT
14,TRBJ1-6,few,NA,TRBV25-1,CASSVGTRGSPLHF,TGTGCCAGCAGTGTCGGGACAAGGGGTTCACCCCTCCACTTT
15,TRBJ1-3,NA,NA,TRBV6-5,CASSPRVHSGNTIYF,TGTGCCAGCAGTCCCCGGGTCCACTCTGGAAACACCATATATTTT
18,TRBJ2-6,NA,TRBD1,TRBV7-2,CASSLFPRTGAGANVLTF,TGTGCCAGCAGCTTATTCCCCCGGACAGGGGCTGGGGCCAACGTCCTGACTTTC
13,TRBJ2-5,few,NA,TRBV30,CAWSVTGRETQYF,TGTGCCTGGAGTGTAACAGGGAGGGAGACCCAGTACTTC
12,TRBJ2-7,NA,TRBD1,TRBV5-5,CASSQDRVEQYF,TGTGCCAGCAGCCAAGACAGGGTCGAGCAGTACTTC
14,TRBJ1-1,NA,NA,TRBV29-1,CSVVDRLWATEAFF,TGCAGCGTTGTAGACCGTTTGTGGGCCACTGAAGCTTTCTTT
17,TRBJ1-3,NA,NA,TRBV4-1,CASSQDGQAGRGNTIYF,TGCGCCAGCAGCCAAGATGGGCAGGCGGGGCGTGGAAACACCATATATTTT
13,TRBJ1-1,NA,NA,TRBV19,CAILGNGYTEAFF,TGTGCCATCCTGGGGAACGGTTACACTGAAGCTTTCTTT
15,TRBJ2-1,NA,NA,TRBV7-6,CASSLSPRPDNEQFF,TGTGCCAGCAGCTTATCCCCCCGACCTGACAATGAGCAGTTCTTC
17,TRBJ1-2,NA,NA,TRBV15,CATSRVPRNTGNYGYTF,TGTGCCACCAGCAGAGTTCCCCGGAATACAGGAAACTATGGCTACACCTTC
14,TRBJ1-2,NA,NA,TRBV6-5,CASSPLETYYGYTF,TGTGCCAGCAGTCCCTTAGAAACCTACTATGGCTACACCTTC
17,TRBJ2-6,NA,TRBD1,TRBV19,CASSGRGQNSGANVLTF,TGTGCCAGCTCGGGCCGGGGACAGAATTCTGGGGCCAACGTCCTGACTTTC
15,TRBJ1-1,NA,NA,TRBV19,CASSIDGGRNTEAFF,TGTGCCAGTAGTATAGACGGGGGGAGGAACACTGAAGCTTTCTTT
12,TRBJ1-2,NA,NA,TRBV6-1,CASSENSLRYTF,TGTGCCAGCAGTGAAAATTCTCTCCGCTACACCTTC
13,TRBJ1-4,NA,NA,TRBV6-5,CASSLDEMKKLFF,TGTGCCAGCAGCCTGGACGAAATGAAAAAACTGTTTTTT
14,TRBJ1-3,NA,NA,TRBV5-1,CASSLDRGGNTIYF,TGCGCCAGCAGCTTGGATCGGGGAGGAAACACCATATATTTT
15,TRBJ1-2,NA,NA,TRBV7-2,CASSSREVAHYGYTF,TGTGCCAGCAGCTCGAGGGAGGTAGCCCACTATGGCTACACCTTC